A single sample gave rise to the 30 T cell receptor beta chains below, sequenced in a study of blood T cell repertoires in COVID-19. The data were produced by immunoSEQ multiplex PCR, yet TCRdb's version contains in-frame clones alone and is incomplete. The sample has some 100,000 clones; approximately 92% are singletons. The sample comprised peripheral blood. The receptor source for this set is a man between 65 and 79 years old with acute or convalescent COVID-19.

The genes are TRBV4-2 and TRBJ2-5; TRBD2 matches 7 bases. Germline lookup yields CDR1 LGHNA and CDR2 YNFKEQ. CDR3 length: 15 residues. V lost 2 bases and J lost 9; bases outside the gene matches: 12. CDR3 nucleotide sequence: TGTGCCAGCAGCCAAAACCTGGTCTTGGGAGGGGCCCAGTACTTC. It translates to CASSQNLVLGGAQYF.

CDR3 loop: CASSTNGQSKDGYTF. DNA of the CDR3: TGTGCCAGTAGTACTAACGGACAGTCTAAGGATGGCTACACCTTC. The chain recombines TRBV19 with TRBJ1-2; possible D gene TRBD1, 6 bases. The germline V gene encodes CDR1 LNHDA and CDR2 SQIVND (reference sequence). The germline V and J ends were trimmed by 4 bases and 6 bases, with 18 bases remaining between them. The CDR3 loop spans 15 amino acids.

In this sample, this clone turned up once. J is TRBJ1-5 and V is TRBV27; D may be TRBD1 (5 bases). The CDR3 totals 16 residues. Between the trimmed V and J ends, which lost 2 bases and 4 bases, there was a span of 15 bases. The germline CDR1 and CDR2 sequences are MNHEY and SMNVEV (reference sequence). The CDR3 DNA sequence: TGTGCCAGCAGTTTACTAGGGCAGGGTAAGAATCAGCCCCAGCATTTT. It translates to CASSLLGQGKNQPQHF.

The J gene is TRBJ1-1, the V gene TRBV10-3, with D unresolved. CDR3 size: 13 residues. Trimming cost V 2 bases and J 1 base, with 5 bases left between them. Per the germline V gene, CDR1 is ENHRY and CDR2 is SYGVKD. The CDR3 nucleotides are TGTGCCATCAGTGAGAGCGGGAACACTGAAGCTTTCTTT. This translates into CAISESGNTEAFF.

This rearrangement joins TRBV7-3 to TRBJ2-1; D possibly corresponds to TRBD2 (6 bases). This CDR3 contains 15 residues. Germline CDR1 reads SGHTA; CDR2 reads FQGTGA. The V gene lost 1 base and the J gene lost 4 bases, with 11 bases spanning the gap. The CDR3 nucleotides are TGTGCCAGCAGCTTAAAAGGGGACTTGTACAATGAGCAGTTCTTC. Amino acids: CASSLKGDLYNEQFF.

This rearrangement joins TRBV25-1 to TRBJ1-2; 8 bases agree with TRBD1. Per germline, CDR1 MGHDK and CDR2 SYGVNS. Trimming cost V 6 bases and J 4 bases; bases outside gene matches: 7. The CDR3 has 14 amino acids. CDR3: CASSARDRIYGYTF. DNA for the CDR3: TGTGCCAGCAGCGCCAGGGACAGGATCTATGGCTACACCTTC.

The chain has TRBV11-3 and TRBJ2-7; 8 bases line up with TRBD1. Germline CDR1 SGHNT, CDR2 YENEEA. This CDR3 is built from 15 residues. V was pared by 2 bases and J by 0 bases, with 3 bases of the junction left unmatched. CDR3 in amino acids: CASSLRDRYSYEQYF. The CDR3 DNA reads TGTGCCAGCAGCTTACGGGACAGGTACTCCTACGAGCAGTACTTC. Supplemented by reference TRBV11-3 and TRBJ2-7, the full variable domain reads EAGVVQSPRYKIIEKKQPVAFWCNPISGHNTLYWYLQNLGQGPELLIRYENEEAVDDSQLPKDRFSAERLKGVDSTLKIQPAELGDSAVYLCASSLRDRYSYEQYFGPGTRLTVT.

V and J are TRBV7-3 and TRBJ2-7, with 11 bases lining up with TRBD2. The trim removed 5 bases at V and 8 bases at J, leaving 8 bases unmatched. Germline assignment: CDR1 SGHTA and CDR2 FQGTGA. The CDR3 extends over 14 amino acids. The CDR3 nucleotides are TGTGCCAGCAGCAGATCCGGGACTAGCGGAAAGCAGTACTTC. As protein: CASSRSGTSGKQYF.

As DNA, the CDR3 is TGTGCCAGCAGTTCTCCAGGGGGACTTCGCCCCGAGCAGTACTTC. Amino acid sequence: CASSSPGGLRPEQYF. The V gene is TRBV27, the J gene TRBJ2-7, with D possibly matching TRBD1 (7 bases). V lost 4 bases and J 6 bases, leaving 19 bases between the germline ends. Germline V gene lookup returns CDR1 MNHEY and CDR2 SMNVEV (reference sequence). The CDR3 spans 15 residues.

This clone was seen only once. The gene calls are TRBV5-1 and TRBJ1-2, with D maybe TRBD1 (5 bases). This CDR3 contains 13 residues. V was pared by 0 bases and J by 9 bases, with 12 bases between. In germline, CDR1 is SGHRS, CDR2 YFSETQ. This chain's CDR3 is CASSLESGRSYTF. CDR3 nucleotide sequence: TGCGCCAGCAGCTTGGAGTCAGGGCGAAGCTACACCTTC.

This chain links TRBV19 with TRBJ2-1; no definite D call. The CDR3 sequence is 15 residues long. Trimming shortened V by 6 bases and J by 0 bases, and 12 bases separated the two germline ends. Looked up from germline, CDR1 is LNHDA and CDR2 is SQIVND (reference sequence). The CDR3 DNA sequence: TGTGCCAGTAGATATCTTCCGAGCTCCTACAATGAGCAGTTCTTC. Its translation: CASRYLPSSYNEQFF.

This clone was recorded once. The rearrangement uses TRBV10-2 and TRBJ2-5; the match to TRBD1 covers 9 bases. The CDR3 sequence is 16 residues long. Losses at the gene ends were 10 bases for V and 3 bases for J; bases not matched to a gene: 15. CDR1 and CDR2 (germline): WSHSY, SAAADI. In nucleotides, the CDR3 is TGCGCCACAGGTGGCCTGCCGGGACAGGGTAAAGAGACCCAGTACTTC. This encodes CATGGLPGQGKETQYF.

The V and J genes are TRBV6-5 and TRBJ2-7; D unclear. Looked up from germline, CDR1 is MNHEY and CDR2 is SVGAGI. The CDR3 is 13 residues long. The V gene lost 8 bases and the J gene lost 1 base, with 12 bases spanning the gap. CDR3 sequence reads: CASRGTESYEQYF. CDR3 DNA: TGTGCCAGCCGCGGAACGGAATCCTACGAGCAGTACTTC.

This chain links TRBV6-5 with TRBJ2-7, with D possibly matching TRBD2 (5 bases). V was clipped by 4 bases and J by 1 base, with 11 bases between them. This CDR3 has 14 residues. CDR1 is MNHEY and CDR2 is SVGAGI in the germline V gene. DNA for the CDR3: TGTGCCAGCAGTTCGGACTGGCCTTCCTACGAGCAGTACTTC. This encodes CASSSDWPSYEQYF.

This clone was observed a single time. Other DNA sequences in this sample translate to the same CDR3. The chain joins TRBV5-1 to TRBJ1-1; D is unresolved. Germline-derived CDR1 and CDR2 are SGHRS and YFSETQ. This CDR3 has 13 amino acids. Trimming pared 2 bases from V and 0 bases from J, leaving 5 bases between. The DNA of the CDR3 is TGCGCCAGCAGCTTATACATGAACACTGAAGCTTTCTTT. Protein: CASSLYMNTEAFF.

The chain is built from TRBV5-1 and TRBJ2-2; 11 nucleotides agree with TRBD2. Trimming took 0 bases from V and 8 from J; bases not matched to a gene: 3. This CDR3 is built from 15 residues. Germline CDR1 SGHRS, CDR2 YFSETQ. The CDR3 DNA sequence: TGCGCCAGCAGCTTGGGACTAGCGGGATTGGGGGAGCTGTTTTTT. Amino acids: CASSLGLAGLGELFF.

This chain uses TRBV9 with TRBJ2-7; TRBD2 matches 9 bases. The V gene's germline CDR1 is SGDLS and CDR2 YYNGEE. With 4 bases clipped from V and 0 bases from J, the junction kept 5 bases outside the gene matches. The CDR3 length is 15 residues. CDR3 residues: CASSFATSGSYEQYF. CDR3 in DNA: TGTGCCAGCAGCTTTGCGACTAGCGGCTCCTACGAGCAGTACTTC. Combining the CDR3 with reference TRBV9 and TRBJ2-7 gives the whole variable domain DSGVTQTPKHLITATGQRVTLRCSPRSGDLSVYWYQQSLDQGLQFLIQYYNGEERAKGNILERFSAQQFPDLHSELNLSSLELGDSALYFCASSFATSGSYEQYFGPGTRLTVT.

The chain carries TRBV11-1 and TRBJ1-1; D is unresolved. Germline assignment: CDR1 SGHAT and CDR2 FQDESV (reference sequence). V lost 1 base, J lost 2 bases, and 8 bases lay in between. This CDR3 spans 14 amino acids. The CDR3 sequence: CASSLDGHNTEAFF. In DNA form, the CDR3 reads TGTGCCAGCAGCTTAGACGGTCATAACACTGAAGCTTTCTTT.

The chain has TRBV6-7 and TRBJ2-4, with 11 bases matching TRBD2. TRBV6-7 is identified as an open reading frame with a role that is uncertain. The CDR3 sequence is 19 residues long. Unmatched junction bases numbered 15, after V lost 0 bases and J lost 8 bases. CDR3 sequence reads: CASSYSLLGLAGGLDIQYF. The CDR3 DNA reads TGTGCCAGCAGTTACTCACTACTCGGGCTAGCGGGGGGTTTAGACATTCAGTACTTC.

The rearrangement uses TRBV5-5 and TRBJ1-1, with a weak D call TRBD1 (6 bases). The germline V gene has CDR1 SGHKS and CDR2 YYEKEE (reference sequence). This CDR3 is 12 amino acids long. V was cut by 1 base and J by 10 bases, with 11 bases left in between. CDR3 nucleotide sequence: TGTGCCAGCAGCTTGTATAGCAGGGGAGCTTTCTTT. It encodes CASSLYSRGAFF. Variable domain in full (rest from reference TRBV5-5 and TRBJ1-1): DAGVTQSPTHLIKTRGQQVTLRCSPISGHKSVSWYQQVLGQGPQFIFQYYEKEERGRGNFPDRFSARQFPNYSSELNVNALLLGDSALYLCASSLYSRGAFFGQGTRLTVV.

This clone was found a few times. J is TRBJ2-6 and V is TRBV9; tentatively, D is TRBD1 (5 bases). The germline V and J ends were trimmed by 4 bases and 1 base, with 9 bases remaining between them. The CDR3 loop spans 15 amino acids. Germline lookup yields CDR1 SGDLS and CDR2 YYNGEE. The CDR3 loop is CASSIHRSGANVLTF. The CDR3 bases are TGTGCCAGCAGCATCCACAGGTCTGGGGCCAACGTCCTGACTTTC.

This chain joins TRBV11-2 and TRBJ1-1; D is undetermined. The CDR3 spans 16 residues. Trimming took 5 bases from V and 3 from J, leaving 19 bases between them. The germline CDR1 and CDR2 sequences are SGHAT and FQNNGV. Here the CDR3 reads CASSPLGAERDTEAFF. CDR3 DNA sequence: TGTGCCAGCAGCCCTTTGGGTGCAGAGAGGGACACTGAAGCTTTCTTT.

The V gene is TRBV5-8, the J gene TRBJ1-5; 8 nucleotides match TRBD1. This CDR3 region has 15 residues. Germline CDR1 and CDR2: SGHTS and YDEGEE. V dropped 6 bases and J dropped 4; count of bases not matched to a gene: 9. The DNA of the CDR3 is TGTGCCAGCACCCCGCGAGGACAGGGAAATCAGCCCCAGCATTTT. Translated, it gives CASTPRGQGNQPQHF.

The V gene is TRBV6-1, the J gene TRBJ2-3, with 9 bases aligning to TRBD2. CDR3 length: 17 residues. Germline CDR1 reads MNHNS; CDR2 reads SASEGT. V trimming: 2 bases; J trimming: 5 bases; junction bases outside the gene matches: 11. CDR3 coding DNA: TGTGCCAGCAGTGAACGGGATGCGGGAGGGCATAGAGATACGCAGTATTTT. Amino acid sequence: CASSERDAGGHRDTQYF.

The chain combines TRBV27 with TRBJ2-5, with D possibly matching TRBD2 (5 bases). The length of the CDR3 is 15 residues. Trimming removed 2 bases at V and 1 base at J, with 11 bases between. The germline CDR1 and CDR2 sequences are MNHEY and SMNVEV (reference sequence). Here the CDR3 reads CASSLGGRVQETQYF. CDR3 in DNA: TGTGCCAGCAGTTTAGGAGGTAGAGTCCAAGAGACCCAGTACTTC.

This chain joins TRBV19 and TRBJ2-3; maybe TRBD2 (5 bases). Deletions cut 2 bases from V and 2 bases from J, with 11 bases between. This CDR3 contains 15 residues. Looked up from germline, CDR1 is LNHDA and CDR2 is SQIVND (reference sequence). The DNA of the CDR3 is TGTGCCAGTAGTATATTCGGGGTCCCCACAGATACGCAGTATTTT. Its protein product is CASSIFGVPTDTQYF.

This rearrangement joins TRBV5-1 to TRBJ1-1; 7 bases agree with TRBD1. Looked up from germline, CDR1 is SGHRS and CDR2 is YFSETQ. Unmatched junction bases numbered 6, after V lost 4 bases and J lost 0 bases. CDR3 size: 15 residues. The CDR3 here is CASSPRQGLNTEAFF. CDR3 nucleotide sequence: TGCGCCAGCAGCCCACGACAGGGATTGAACACTGAAGCTTTCTTT. Full variable domain (rest looked up from reference TRBV5-1 and TRBJ1-1): KAGVTQTPRYLIKTRGQQVTLSCSPISGHRSVSWYQQTPGQGLQFLFEYFSETQRNKGNFPGRFSGRQFSNSRSEMNVSTLELGDSALYLCASSPRQGLNTEAFFGQGTRLTVV.

The chain carries TRBV5-1 and TRBJ1-1, with 9 positions matching TRBD1. This CDR3 has 14 amino acids. The germline gives CDR1 SGHRS, CDR2 YFSETQ. Trimming cost V 6 bases and J 4 bases; bases outside gene matches: 7. The CDR3: CASTPRDRATEAFF. The CDR3 DNA reads as TGCGCCAGCACACCCCGGGACAGGGCCACTGAAGCTTTCTTT.

The rearrangement uses TRBV6-5 and TRBJ2-7; TRBD2 matches 14 bases. CDR1 is MNHEY, CDR2 SVGAGI, per germline. V gave up 0 bases and J gave up 4 bases; unmatched junction bases: 2. CDR3 length: 16 residues. CDR3 amino acids: CASSYSGLAGVYEQYF. For the CDR3, the DNA is TGTGCCAGCAGTTACTCGGGACTAGCGGGAGTGTACGAGCAGTACTTC.

The chain couples TRBV28 to TRBJ1-5; D remains ambiguous. From germline, CDR1 is MDHEN and CDR2 SYDVKM. This CDR3 is built from 14 residues. V lost 7 bases, J lost 2 bases, and 12 bases lay in between. Written as DNA, the CDR3 is TGTGCCAGCACCTCAGGCCCAGGCAATCAGCCCCAGCATTTT. It translates to CASTSGPGNQPQHF.